The following is a TCR beta chain sequence with its context. No antigen is known for it. This entry is derived from a study of vaccination effects on CD4 cells after COVID-19. Once cultured for roughly nine days, the cells underwent separation to obtain CD4+ T cells. The vaccine given was either BNT162b2 or mRNA-1273, in two doses. Neither prior SARS-CoV-2 infection nor positive nucleocapsid antibodies were present in the vaccine recipients. The protocol was immunoSEQ multiplex PCR, while the TCRdb copy is restricted to in-frame clones and leaves out a portion. The data contain 40,000 or so clones, approximately 77% of them singletons. This CDR3 is built from 10 residues. Germline lookup yields CDR1 SQVTM and CDR2 ANQGSEA. The junction had 6 bases not matched to a gene; V was cut back by 8 bases and J by 9 bases.

Source: CD4+ T cells from PBMCs cultured without peptide, taken after COVID-19 vaccination. This clonotype was obtained from a human donor who received a COVID-19 vaccine. V and J are TRBV29-1 and TRBJ1-2; 7 bases match TRBD1. The CDR3 bases are TGCAGCACATTACAGGGGAGCTACACCTTC. Protein: CSTLQGSYTF.